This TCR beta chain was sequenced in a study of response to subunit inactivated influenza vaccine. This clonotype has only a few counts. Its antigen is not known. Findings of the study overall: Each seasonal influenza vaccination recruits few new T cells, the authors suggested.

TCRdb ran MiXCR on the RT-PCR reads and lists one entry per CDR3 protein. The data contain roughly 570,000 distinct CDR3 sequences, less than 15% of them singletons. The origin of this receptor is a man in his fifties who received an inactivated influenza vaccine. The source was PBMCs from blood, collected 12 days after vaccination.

Here the CDR3 DNA reads TGTGCCAGCCAACGTGGTGGTTCACCCCTCCACTTT. Its protein is CASQRGGSPLHF. V gene TRBV12-3 or TRBV12-4 combines with J gene TRBJ1-6, with D uncertain. V lost 8 bases to trimming and J lost 9 bases, with 11 bases between them. The CDR3 is 12 residues long.